Below are 3 T cell receptor beta chains sequenced from a single sample in a study of cytomegalovirus exposure and HLA in healthy donors. In the PCR, 60 Vbeta and 13 Jbeta primers were used. Method: immunoSEQ multiplex PCR; TCRdb's copy keeps in-frame clones and lacks some. The table has 150,000 to 200,000 clones, around 88% seen once. Sequencing used PBMCs. The origin of the receptors is a woman aged 25 to 39 in good health and CMV-seronegative.

The genes are TRBV9 and TRBJ1-5; perhaps TRBD1 as D (5 bases). V lost 4 bases to trimming and J lost 2 bases, with 13 bases between them. CDR1 is SGDLS, CDR2 YYNGEE, per germline. This CDR3 is 15 amino acids long. CDR3 DNA sequence: TGTGCCAGCAGCCCAGGCGGGGGTCGCAATCAGCCCCAGCATTTT. It translates to CASSPGGGRNQPQHF.

The table lists this clone with a count of one. The gene calls are TRBV11-2 and TRBJ2-5; tentatively, D is TRBD2 (7 bases). This CDR3 contains 15 residues. CDR1 SGHAT and CDR2 FQNNGV come from the germline V gene. V shed 5 bases and J shed 5 bases, with 18 bases lying between them. The DNA for the CDR3 is TGTGCCAGCAGCCCCGAAGGGGGGGATGGTGAGACCCAGTACTTC. Protein: CASSPEGGDGETQYF. The whole variable domain, remainder taken from reference TRBV11-2 and TRBJ2-5, is EAGVAQSPRYKIIEKRQSVAFWCNPISGHATLYWYQQILGQGPKLLIQFQNNGVVDDSQLPKDRFSAERLKGVDSTLKIQPAKLEDSAVYLCASSPEGGDGETQYFGPGTRLLVL.

The J gene is TRBJ2-7, the V gene TRBV7-8; 8 bases map to TRBD2. CDR3 size: 16 residues. V was pared by 5 bases and J by 3 bases, with 12 bases of the junction left unmatched. Germline V lookup: CDR1 SGHVS, CDR2 FQNEAQ. CDR3 in amino acids: CASSPRTSGQLYEQYF. DNA of the CDR3: TGTGCCAGCAGCCCCAGAACTAGCGGCCAACTCTACGAGCAGTACTTC.